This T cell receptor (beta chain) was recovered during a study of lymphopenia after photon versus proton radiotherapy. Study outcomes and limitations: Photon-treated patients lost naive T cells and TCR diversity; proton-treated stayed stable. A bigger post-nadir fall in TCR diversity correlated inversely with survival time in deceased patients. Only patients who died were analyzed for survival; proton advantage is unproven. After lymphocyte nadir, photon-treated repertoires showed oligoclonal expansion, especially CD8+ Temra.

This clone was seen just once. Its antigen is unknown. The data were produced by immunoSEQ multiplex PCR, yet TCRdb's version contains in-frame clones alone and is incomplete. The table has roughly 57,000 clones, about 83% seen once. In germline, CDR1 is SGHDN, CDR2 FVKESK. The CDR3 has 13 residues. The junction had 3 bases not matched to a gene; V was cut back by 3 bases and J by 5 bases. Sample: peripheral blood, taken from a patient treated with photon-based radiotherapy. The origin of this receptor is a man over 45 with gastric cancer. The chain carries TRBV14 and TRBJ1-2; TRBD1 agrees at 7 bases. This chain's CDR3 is CASSQGTAYGYTF. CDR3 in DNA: TGTGCCAGCAGCCAGGGGACAGCGTATGGCTACACCTTC.